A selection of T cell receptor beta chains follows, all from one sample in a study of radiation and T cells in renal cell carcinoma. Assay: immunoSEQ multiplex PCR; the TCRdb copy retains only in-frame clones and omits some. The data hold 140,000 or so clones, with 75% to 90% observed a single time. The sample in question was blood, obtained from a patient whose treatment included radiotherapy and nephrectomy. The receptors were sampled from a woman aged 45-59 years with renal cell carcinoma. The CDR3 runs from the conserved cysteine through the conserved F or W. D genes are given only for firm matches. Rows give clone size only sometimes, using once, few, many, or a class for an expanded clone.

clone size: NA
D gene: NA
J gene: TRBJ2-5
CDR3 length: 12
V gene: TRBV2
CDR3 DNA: TGTGCCAGCAGTGAGCTTAGAGAGACCCAGTACTTC
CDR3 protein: CASSELRETQYF

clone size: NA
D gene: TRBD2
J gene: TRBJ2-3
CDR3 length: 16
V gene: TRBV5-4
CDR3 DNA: TGTGCCAGCAGCGGTAAGACTAGCGGGAGCACAGATACGCAGTATTTT
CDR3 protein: CASSGKTSGSTDTQYF

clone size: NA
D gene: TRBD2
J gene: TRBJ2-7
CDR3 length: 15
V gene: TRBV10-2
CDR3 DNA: TGCGCCAGCAGGGACGGACTAGGAACTATCTACGAGCAGTACTTC
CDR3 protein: CASRDGLGTIYEQYF

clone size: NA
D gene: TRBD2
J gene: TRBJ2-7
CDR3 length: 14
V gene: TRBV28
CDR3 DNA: TGTGCCAGCAGCAAGCGGGGGGGCACCTACGAGCAGTACTTC
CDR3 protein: CASSKRGGTYEQYF

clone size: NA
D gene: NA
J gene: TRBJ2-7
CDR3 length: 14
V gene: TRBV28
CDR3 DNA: TGTGCCAGCAGTCGGTTCTCCGGGAACTACGAGCAGTACTTC
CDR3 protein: CASSRFSGNYEQYF

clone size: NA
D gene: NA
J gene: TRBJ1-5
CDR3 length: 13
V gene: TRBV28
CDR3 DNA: TGTGCCAGCAACGTCAGGAGGAATCAGCCCCAGCATTTT
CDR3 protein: CASNVRRNQPQHF

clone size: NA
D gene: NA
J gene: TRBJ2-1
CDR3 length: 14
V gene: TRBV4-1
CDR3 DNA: TGCGCCAGCAGCCAAGTTACGGGCCGCAATGAGCAGTTCTTC
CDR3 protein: CASSQVTGRNEQFF

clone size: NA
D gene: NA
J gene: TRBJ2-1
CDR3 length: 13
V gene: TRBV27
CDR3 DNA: TGTGCCAGCAGTTTAGGCTCTGGCAATGAGCAGTTCTTC
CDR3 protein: CASSLGSGNEQFF

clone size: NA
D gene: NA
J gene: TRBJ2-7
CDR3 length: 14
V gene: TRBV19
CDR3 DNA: TGTGCCAGTAGTACCCGACGGCCAACCTACGAGCAGTACTTC
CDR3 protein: CASSTRRPTYEQYF

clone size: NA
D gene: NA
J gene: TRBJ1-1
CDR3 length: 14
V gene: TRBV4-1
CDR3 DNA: TGCGCCAGCAGCCAAGGTCCAGAGAACACTGAAGCTTTCTTT
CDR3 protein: CASSQGPENTEAFF

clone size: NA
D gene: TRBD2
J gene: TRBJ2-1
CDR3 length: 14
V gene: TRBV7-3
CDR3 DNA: TGTGCCAGCAGCCCGGCGGGGGCCTACAATGAGCAGTTCTTC
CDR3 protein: CASSPAGAYNEQFF

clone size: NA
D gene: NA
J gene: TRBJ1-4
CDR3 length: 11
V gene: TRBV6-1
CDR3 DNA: TGTGCCAGCAGTGACGGTGAAAAACTGTTTTTT
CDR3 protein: CASSDGEKLFF

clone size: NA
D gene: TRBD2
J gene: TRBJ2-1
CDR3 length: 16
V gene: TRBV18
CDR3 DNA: TGTGCCAGCTCACCACGGACTAGCGGGAGTATGGGTGAGCAGTTCTTC
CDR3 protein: CASSPRTSGSMGEQFF

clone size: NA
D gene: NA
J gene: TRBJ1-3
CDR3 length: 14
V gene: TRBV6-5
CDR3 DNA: TGTGCCAGCAGAAGCAGAACCTCTGGAAACACCATATATTTT
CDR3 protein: CASRSRTSGNTIYF

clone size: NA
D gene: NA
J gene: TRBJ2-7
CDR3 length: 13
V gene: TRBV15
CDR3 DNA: TGTGCCACCAGTTTCCGGCCTACCTACGAGCAGTACTTC
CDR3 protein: CATSFRPTYEQYF

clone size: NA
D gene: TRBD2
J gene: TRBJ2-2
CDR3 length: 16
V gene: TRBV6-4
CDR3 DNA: TGTGCCAGCAGTGACCTTGGCGGGAGTGGGAACGGGGAGCTGTTTTTT
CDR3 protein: CASSDLGGSGNGELFF

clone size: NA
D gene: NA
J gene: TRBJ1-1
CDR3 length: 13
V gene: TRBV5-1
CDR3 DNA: TGCGCCAGCACCCGAACTCTTAACACTGAAGCTTTCTTT
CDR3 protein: CASTRTLNTEAFF

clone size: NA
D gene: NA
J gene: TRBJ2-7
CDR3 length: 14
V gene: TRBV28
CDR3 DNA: TGTGCCAGCAGTCCCCGGACGGCTTCCTACGAGCAGTACTTC
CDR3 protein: CASSPRTASYEQYF

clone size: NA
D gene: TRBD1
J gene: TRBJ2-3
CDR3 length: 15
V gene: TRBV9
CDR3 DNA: TGTGCCAGCAGCAGCCGGGACAGGGGCACAGATACGCAGTATTTT
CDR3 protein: CASSSRDRGTDTQYF

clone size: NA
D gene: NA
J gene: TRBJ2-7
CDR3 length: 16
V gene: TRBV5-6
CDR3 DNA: TGTGCCGGCAGCTTGGAAGCAGGCAGGGTGGCCTACGAGCAGTACTTC
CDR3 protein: CAGSLEAGRVAYEQYF

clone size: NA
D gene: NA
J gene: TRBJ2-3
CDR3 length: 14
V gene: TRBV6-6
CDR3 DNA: TGTGCCAGCAGTTTAGTGGGGCTTACAGATACGCAGTATTTT
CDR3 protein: CASSLVGLTDTQYF

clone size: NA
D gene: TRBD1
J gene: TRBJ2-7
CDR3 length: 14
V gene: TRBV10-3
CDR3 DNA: TGTGCCATCAGTACCGGGACAGGGGGACGAGAGCAGTACTTC
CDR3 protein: CAISTGTGGREQYF

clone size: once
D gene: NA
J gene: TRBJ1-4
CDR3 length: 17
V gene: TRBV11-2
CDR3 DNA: TGTGCCAGCAGCTTAGAAGGGTGGGGGACACCAAATGAAAAACTGTTTTTT
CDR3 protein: CASSLEGWGTPNEKLFF

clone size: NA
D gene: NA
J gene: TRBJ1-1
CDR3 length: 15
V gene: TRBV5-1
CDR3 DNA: TGCGCCAGCAGCTCGGGGGACGGCCGAGCCACTGAAGCTTTCTTT
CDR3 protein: CASSSGDGRATEAFF

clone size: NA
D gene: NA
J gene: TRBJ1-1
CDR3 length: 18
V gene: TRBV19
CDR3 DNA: TGTGCCAGTAGTATTGCCCCCGACTACTCCGGTCAGAACACTGAAGCTTTCTTT
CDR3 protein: CASSIAPDYSGQNTEAFF

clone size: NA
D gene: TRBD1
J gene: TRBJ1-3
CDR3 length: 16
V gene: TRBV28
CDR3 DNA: TGTGCCAGCAGTCAGGGGACAGGAGACTCTGGAAACACCATATATTTT
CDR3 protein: CASSQGTGDSGNTIYF

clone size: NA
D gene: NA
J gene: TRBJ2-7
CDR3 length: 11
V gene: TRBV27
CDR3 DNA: TGTGCCAGCACAGAGTCCTACGAGCAGTACTTC
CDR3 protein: CASTESYEQYF

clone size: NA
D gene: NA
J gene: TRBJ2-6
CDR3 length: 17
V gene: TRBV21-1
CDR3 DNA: TGTGCCAGCAGCAGACAGGGAGCGAAGGCTGGGGCCAACGTCCTGACTTTC
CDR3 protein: CASSRQGAKAGANVLTF

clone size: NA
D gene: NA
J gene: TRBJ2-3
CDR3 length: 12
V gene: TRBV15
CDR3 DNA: TGTGCCACCAGCAAGGGTAGTCAGGGGCAGTATTTT
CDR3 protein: CATSKGSQGQYF

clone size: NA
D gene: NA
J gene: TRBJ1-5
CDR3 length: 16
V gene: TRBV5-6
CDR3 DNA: TGTGCCAGCAGCAATACAGGGAGCGAGGGCAATCAGCCCCAGCATTTT
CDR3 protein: CASSNTGSEGNQPQHF

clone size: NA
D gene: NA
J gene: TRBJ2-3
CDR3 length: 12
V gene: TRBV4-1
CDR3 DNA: TGCGCCAGCAGCCAAGTTCCAGATACGCAGTATTTT
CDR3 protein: CASSQVPDTQYF

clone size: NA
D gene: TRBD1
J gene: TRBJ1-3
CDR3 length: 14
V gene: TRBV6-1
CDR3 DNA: TGTGCCAGCAATATCGACAGGGGTGGAAACACCATATATTTT
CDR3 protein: CASNIDRGGNTIYF

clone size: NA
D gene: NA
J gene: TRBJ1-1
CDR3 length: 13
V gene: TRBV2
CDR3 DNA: TGTGCCAGCAACCGGGAGTTGAACACTGAAGCTTTCTTT
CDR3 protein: CASNRELNTEAFF

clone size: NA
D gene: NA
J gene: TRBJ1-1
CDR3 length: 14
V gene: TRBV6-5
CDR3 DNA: TGTGCCAGCAGTTACTTGACAGAGAACACTGAAGCTTTCTTT
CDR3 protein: CASSYLTENTEAFF

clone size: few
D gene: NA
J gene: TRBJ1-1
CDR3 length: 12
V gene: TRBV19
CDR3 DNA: TGTGCGGCAGCCTCGGGGGACACTGAAGCTTTCTTT
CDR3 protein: CAAASGDTEAFF

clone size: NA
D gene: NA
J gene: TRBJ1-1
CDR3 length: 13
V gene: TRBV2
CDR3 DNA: TGTGCCAGCAGTGAATGGGACACCTTCGAAGCTTTCTTT
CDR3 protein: CASSEWDTFEAFF

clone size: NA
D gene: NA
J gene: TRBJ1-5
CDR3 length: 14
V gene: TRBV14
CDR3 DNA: TGTGCCAGCAGCCAAGATCCAGCCTCGGGGCCCCAGCATTTT
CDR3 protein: CASSQDPASGPQHF

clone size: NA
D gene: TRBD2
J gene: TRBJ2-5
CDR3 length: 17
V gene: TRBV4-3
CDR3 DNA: TGCGCCAGCAGCCAAGCTGGGACTAGCGGGAGAGGAGAGACCCAGTACTTC
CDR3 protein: CASSQAGTSGRGETQYF

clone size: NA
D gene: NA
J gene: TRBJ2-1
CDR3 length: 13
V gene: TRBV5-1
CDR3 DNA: TGCGCCAGCAGCTCCGACAGCCTCAATGAGCAGTTCTTC
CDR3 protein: CASSSDSLNEQFF

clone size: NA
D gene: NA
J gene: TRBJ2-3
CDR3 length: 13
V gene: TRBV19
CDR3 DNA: TGTGCCAGTAAGGGTAGATGGACAGATACGCAGTATTTT
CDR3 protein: CASKGRWTDTQYF

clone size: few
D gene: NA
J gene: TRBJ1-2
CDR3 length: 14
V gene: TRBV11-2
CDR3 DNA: TGTGCCAGCAGCTCACAAGGGATCTCCTATGGCTACACCTTC
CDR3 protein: CASSSQGISYGYTF

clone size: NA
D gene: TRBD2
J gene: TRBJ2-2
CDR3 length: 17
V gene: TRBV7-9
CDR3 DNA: TGTGCCAGCAGACGCGGACTAGCGGGAGCGGACACCGGGGAGCTGTTTTTT
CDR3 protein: CASRRGLAGADTGELFF

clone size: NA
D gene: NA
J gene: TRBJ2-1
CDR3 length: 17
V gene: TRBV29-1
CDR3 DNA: TGCAGCGTTCACCGGGACTTCTACTCGAGCTCCTACAATGAGCAGTTCTTC
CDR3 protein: CSVHRDFYSSSYNEQFF